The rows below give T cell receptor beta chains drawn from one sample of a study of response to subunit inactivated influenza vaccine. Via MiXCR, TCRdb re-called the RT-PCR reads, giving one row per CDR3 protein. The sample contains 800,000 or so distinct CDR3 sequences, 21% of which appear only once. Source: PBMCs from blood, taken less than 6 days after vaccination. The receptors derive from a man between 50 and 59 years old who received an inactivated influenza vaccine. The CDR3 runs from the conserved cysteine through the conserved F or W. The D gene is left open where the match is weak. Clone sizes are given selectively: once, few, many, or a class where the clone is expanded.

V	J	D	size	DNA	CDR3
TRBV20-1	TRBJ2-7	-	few	TGCAGTGCAGACATTGGAGGGGGGCCCGACGAGCAGTACTTC	CSADIGGGPDEQYF
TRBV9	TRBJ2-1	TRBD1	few	TGTGCCAGCAGCGTAGGGGACAGTTCCTTTTACAATGAGCAGTTCTTC	CASSVGDSSFYNEQFF
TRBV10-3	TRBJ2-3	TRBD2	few	TGTGCCATCAGTGACTCTAGCGGAGGGACAGATACGCAGTATTTT	CAISDSSGGTDTQYF
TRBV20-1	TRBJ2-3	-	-	TGCAGTGCTCCTCTTGGCGGGGTGACAGATACGCAGTATTTT	CSAPLGGVTDTQYF
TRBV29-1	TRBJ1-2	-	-	TGCAGCTCAGAGGATCAGGGTCTCTATGGCTACACCTTC	CSSEDQGLYGYTF
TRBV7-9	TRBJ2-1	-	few	TGTGCCAACCGCGAACAGGCTGGATCCTACAATGAGCAGTTCTTC	CANREQAGSYNEQFF
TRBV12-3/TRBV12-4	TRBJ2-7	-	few	TGTGCCAGCAGATCCAGCGGACACTCCTACGAGCAGTACTTC	CASRSSGHSYEQYF
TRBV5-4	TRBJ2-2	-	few	TGTGCCAGCAGCTTGGCGGCGGGATCGAACACCGGGGAGCTGTTTTTT	CASSLAAGSNTGELFF
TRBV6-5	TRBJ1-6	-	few	TGTGCCAGCAGCCCGCGGGGTCCACCCCTCCACTTT	CASSPRGPPLHF
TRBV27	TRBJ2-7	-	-	TGTGCCAGCAGTTTAGAACGAAACCGACCCAGTCTGAGCTCCTACGAGCAGTACTTC	CASSLERNRPSLSSYEQYF
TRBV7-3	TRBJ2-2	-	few	TGTGCCAGCAGCCCAGGGAGTATTGACACCGGGGAGCTGTTTTTT	CASSPGSIDTGELFF
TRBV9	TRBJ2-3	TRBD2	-	TGTGCCAGCAGCGTCGACGTCGGGCTAGCGGGAGGTACAGCAGCAAATACGCAGTATTTT	CASSVDVGLAGGTAANTQYF
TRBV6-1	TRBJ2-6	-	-	TGTGCCAGCAGACCGGGACTGCACTTGCCTGGGGCCAACGTCCTGACTTTC	CASRPGLHLPGANVLTF
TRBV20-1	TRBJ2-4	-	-	TGCAGTGCTAGAGATTCCGGCAGGGCGGATAACATTCAGTACTTC	CSARDSGRADNIQYF
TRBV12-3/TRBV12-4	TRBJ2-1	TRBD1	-	TGTGCCAGCAGCCCCCCGGCAGGGACAGGGGTCGATGAGCAGTTCTTC	CASSPPAGTGVDEQFF
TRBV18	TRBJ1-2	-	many	TGTGCCAGCTCAGCGAACAACTATGGCTACACCTTC	CASSANNYGYTF
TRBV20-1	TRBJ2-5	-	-	TGCAGTGCTCACCGGGCAGGGGTCCTTCAAGAGACCCAGTACTTC	CSAHRAGVLQETQYF
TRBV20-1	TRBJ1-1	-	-	TGCAGCAGATACAAGAACACTGAAGCTTTCTTT	CSRYKNTEAFF
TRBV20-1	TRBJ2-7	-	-	TGCAGTGCTAGTCGGACGGTGCACTCCCCCTACGAGCAGTACTTC	CSASRTVHSPYEQYF
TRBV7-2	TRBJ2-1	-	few	TGTGCCAGCAGCTTAAAAGGGTATGAGCAGTTCTTC	CASSLKGYEQFF
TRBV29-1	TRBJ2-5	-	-	TGCAGCGTTCCACTAGAGACCCAGTACTTC	CSVPLETQYF
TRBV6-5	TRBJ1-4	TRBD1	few	TGTGCCAGCAGTTACTCGAGAGGGGACAGGGGAGGTCAACTGTTTTTT	CASSYSRGDRGGQLFF
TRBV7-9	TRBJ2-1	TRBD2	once	TGTGCCAGCAGCTTGGGACTAGCAGTTGTGAACAATGAGCAGTTCTTC	CASSLGLAVVNNEQFF
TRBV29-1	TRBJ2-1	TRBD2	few	TGCAGCGTTGAAGATAGCACTAGCGGGGGGACCTACAATGAGCAGTTCTTC	CSVEDSTSGGTYNEQFF
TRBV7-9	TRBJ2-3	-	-	TGTGCCAGCAGCCTCCTAAAAATGGAAGATACGCAGTATTTT	CASSLLKMEDTQYF
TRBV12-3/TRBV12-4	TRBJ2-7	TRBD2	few	TGTGCCAGCAGCCGAGAGCGGGGGGGCGTCGAGCAGTACTTC	CASSRERGGVEQYF
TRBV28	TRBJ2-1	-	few	TGTGCCAGCAGTTCCCCCGTACACGGTTCGCCCTACAATGAGCAGTTCTTC	CASSSPVHGSPYNEQFF
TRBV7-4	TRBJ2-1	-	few	TGTGCCAGCAGCTTATCATCGCCCAATGAGCAGTTCTTC	CASSLSSPNEQFF
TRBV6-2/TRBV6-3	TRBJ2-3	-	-	TGTGCCAGCAGTTTTTCCCCTGGGCGGGGGCGGAGCACAGATACGCAGTATTTT	CASSFSPGRGRSTDTQYF
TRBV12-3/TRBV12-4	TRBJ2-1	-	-	TGTGCCAGCAGTTTTTTAGATAGCAATGAGCAGTTCTTC	CASSFLDSNEQFF
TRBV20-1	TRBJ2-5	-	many	TGCAGTGCTTTACCCCTACAACGGAGGGTTCATGAGACCCAGTACTTC	CSALPLQRRVHETQYF
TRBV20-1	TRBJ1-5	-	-	TGCAGTGCTAGAGCCTCGGGGACCTGGGGCAATCAGCCCCAGCATTTT	CSARASGTWGNQPQHF
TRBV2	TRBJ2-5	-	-	TGTGCCAGCAGCGGCGGGACTCCCGAAGAGACCCAGTACTTC	CASSGGTPEETQYF
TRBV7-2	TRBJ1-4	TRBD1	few	TGTGCCAGCAGCGGACAGGGCCCCCTGTTTTTT	CASSGQGPLFF